This TCR beta chain originates from a study of CXCR3-negative and CXCR3-positive naive CD8 T cells. This CDR3 has 12 residues. Per germline, CDR1 SQVTM and CDR2 ANQGSEA. The libraries of TRB cDNA were constructed through 5' RACE using UMI labels. TCRdb re-called the 5' RACE reads, yielding one record per CDR3 amino acid sequence without DNA. This table lists under 65,000 distinct CDR3 sequences. The origin of this receptor is a human donor in good health. Some clones in this sample may be carry-over from other donors' samples. The gene calls are TRBV29-1 and TRBJ1-2. Sequencing input: memory CD8+ T cells from blood. The CDR3 sequence: CSVEGLSYGYTF. Complete variable domain (other parts from reference TRBV29-1 and TRBJ1-2): SAVISQKPSRDICQRGTSLTIQCQVDSQVTMMFWYRQQPGQSLTLIATANQGSEATYESGFVIDKFPISRPNLTFSTLTVSNMSPEDSSIYLCSVEGLSYGYTFGSGTRLTVV.